This T cell receptor (beta chain) was retrieved from a study of blood T cells in healthy people across ages. CDR3 length equals 15 residues. Per germline, CDR1 SGHTA and CDR2 FQGNSA. PCR was performed a second time for roughly 7 to 11 cycles using a sample-barcoded 5' primer and a J-beta primer mix. Each CDR3 protein gets one entry after TCRdb re-called the 5' RACE reads with MiXCR. The sample consists of 700,000 or so distinct CDR3 sequences, approximately 22% of them appearing once. The specimen sequenced was blood. The chain uses TRBV7-2 and TRBJ2-5; TRBD2 matches 14 bases. The DNA end is more similar to TRBJ2-1, so the J call may be wrong. The receptor's source is a man aged 65-85 years in good health. The CDR3 DNA reads TGTGCCAGCAGGGGACTAGCGGGAGCCATTGGTGAGCAGTTCTTC. Protein: CASRGLAGAIGEQFF.